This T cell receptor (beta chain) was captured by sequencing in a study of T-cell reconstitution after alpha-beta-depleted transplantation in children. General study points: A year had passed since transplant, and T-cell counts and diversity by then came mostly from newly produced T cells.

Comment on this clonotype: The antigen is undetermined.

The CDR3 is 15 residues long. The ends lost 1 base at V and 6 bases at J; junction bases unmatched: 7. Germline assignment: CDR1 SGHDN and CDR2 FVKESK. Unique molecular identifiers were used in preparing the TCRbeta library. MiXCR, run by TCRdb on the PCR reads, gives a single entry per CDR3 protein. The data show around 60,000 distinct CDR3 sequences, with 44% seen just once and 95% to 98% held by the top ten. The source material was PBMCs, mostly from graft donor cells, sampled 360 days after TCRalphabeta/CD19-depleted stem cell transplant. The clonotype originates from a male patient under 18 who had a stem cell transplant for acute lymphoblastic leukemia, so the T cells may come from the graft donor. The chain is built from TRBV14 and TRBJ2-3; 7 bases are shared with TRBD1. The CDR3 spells CASSQVTGFADTQYF. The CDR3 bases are TGTGCCAGCAGCCAAGTGACAGGGTTTGCCGATACGCAGTATTTT.